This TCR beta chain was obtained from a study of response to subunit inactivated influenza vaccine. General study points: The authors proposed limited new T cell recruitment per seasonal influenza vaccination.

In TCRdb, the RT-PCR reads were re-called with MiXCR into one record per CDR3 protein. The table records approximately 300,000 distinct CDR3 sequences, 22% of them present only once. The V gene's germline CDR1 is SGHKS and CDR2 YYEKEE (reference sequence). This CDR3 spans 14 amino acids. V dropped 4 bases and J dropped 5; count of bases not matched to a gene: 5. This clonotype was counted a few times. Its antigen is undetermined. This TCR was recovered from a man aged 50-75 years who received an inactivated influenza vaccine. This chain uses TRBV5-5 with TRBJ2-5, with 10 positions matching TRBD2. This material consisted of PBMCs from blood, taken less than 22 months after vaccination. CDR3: CASSLLAGEETQYF. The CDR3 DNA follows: TGTGCCAGCAGCCTCCTAGCGGGAGAGGAGACCCAGTACTTC.